A single sample gave rise to the 14 T cell receptor beta chains below, sequenced in a study of shared clonotypes between healthy human individuals. Profiling relied on immunoSEQ multiplex PCR, and the TCRdb table lists in-frame clones only, not all of them. The sample consists of a few hundred thousand clones, almost 97% of them appearing once. The specimen was naive CD4+ T cells sorted from blood. Specified subset: CD45RA+ positively selected. All receptors come from a woman younger than 45 in good health.

V gene TRBV19 combines with J gene TRBJ2-4; D gene uncertain. Trimming left V 5 bases short and J 7 bases short, with 9 bases between. Germline CDR1 and CDR2: LNHDA and SQIVND (reference sequence). The length of the CDR3 is 12 residues. CDR3: CASSPTENIQYF. DNA for the CDR3: TGTGCCAGTAGTCCTACAGAGAACATTCAGTACTTC.

The CDR3 nucleotides are TGCGCCAGCAGCCAGGCGGGGAGGAGGTCAGATACGCAGTATTTT. It codes for CASSQAGRRSDTQYF. The chain has TRBV4-1 and TRBJ2-3, with TRBD2 as a possible D gene (6 bases). V was clipped by 3 bases and J by 4 bases, with 14 bases between them. Germline V gene lookup returns CDR1 MGHRA and CDR2 YSYEKL. The CDR3 is made up of 15 amino acids.

This rearrangement joins TRBV18 to TRBJ2-7, with TRBD1 as a possible D gene (6 bases). Trimming pared 1 base from V and 3 bases from J, leaving 7 bases between. The CDR3 contains 13 residues. CDR1 KGHSH and CDR2 LQKENI come from the germline V gene. The CDR3 nucleotides read TGTGCCAGCTCACCACAGACAGGCTACGAGCAGTACTTC. Translation gives CASSPQTGYEQYF.

The chain carries TRBV2 and TRBJ2-4, with 14 bases lining up with TRBD2. J was trimmed by 8 bases and V by 6 bases; bases with no gene match: 6. Germline-derived CDR1 and CDR2 are SNHLY and FYNNEI. CDR3 length equals 15 residues. The CDR3 DNA reads as TGTGCCAGCAGCGGACTAGCGGGAGGCGGCGACATTCAGTACTTC. Amino acid sequence: CASSGLAGGGDIQYF.

The chain has TRBV28 and TRBJ2-7; 9 bases agree with TRBD1. V lost 7 bases, J lost 3 bases, and 7 bases stayed unmatched. CDR1 MDHEN and CDR2 SYDVKM come from the germline V gene. The CDR3 consists of 14 residues. CDR3 bases: TGTGCCAGCAAAGGGACAGGGATGGGCTACGAGCAGTACTTC. Protein sequence: CASKGTGMGYEQYF.

This clone occurred once. The chain links TRBV4-2 to TRBJ2-7, with 8 bases that match TRBD2. Trimming cost V 5 bases and J 3 bases; bases outside gene matches: 6. The CDR3 runs 14 residues. Per the germline V gene, CDR1 is LGHNA and CDR2 is YNFKEQ. The CDR3 loop is CASSEAGEGYEQYF. CDR3 coding DNA: TGTGCCAGCAGCGAAGCGGGAGAAGGCTACGAGCAGTACTTC.

This rearrangement joins TRBV28 to TRBJ2-3; no clear D. This CDR3 contains 14 residues. Germline V gene lookup returns CDR1 MDHEN and CDR2 SYDVKM. Deletions cut 3 bases from V and 3 bases from J, with 10 bases between. CDR3 protein: CASSLRLRTDTQYF. CDR3 nucleotides: TGTGCCAGCAGTTTGAGGTTGCGTACAGATACGCAGTATTTT.

V and J are TRBV7-8 and TRBJ2-3; D unclear. V was shortened by 1 base and J by 0 bases, with 11 bases between the two germline ends. From germline, CDR1 is SGHVS and CDR2 FQNEAQ. This CDR3 region has 16 residues. In nucleotides, the CDR3 is TGTGCCAGCAGCTTAGTTTTGGGGTCTAGCACAGATACGCAGTATTTT. Translation: CASSLVLGSSTDTQYF. Combining the CDR3 with reference TRBV7-8 and TRBJ2-3 gives the whole variable domain GAGVSQSPRYKVAKRGQDVALRCDPISGHVSLFWYQQALGQGPEFLTYFQNEAQLDKSGLPSDRFFAERPEGSVSTLKIQRTQQEDSAVYLCASSLVLGSSTDTQYFGPGTRLTVL.

This chain joins TRBV7-2 and TRBJ1-1; 9 bases align to TRBD1. Germline loops: CDR1 SGHTA, CDR2 FQGNSA. The CDR3 length is 15 residues. The V gene end was trimmed by 5 bases and the J gene end by 11 bases; junction bases not matched to a gene: 15. CDR3 region: CASSSLRTGEFGAFF. The CDR3 DNA is TGTGCCAGCAGCAGTTTACGGACAGGGGAATTTGGGGCTTTCTTT.

The chain uses TRBV28 and TRBJ2-3; weak D call: TRBD1 (6 bases). Trimming removed 7 bases from V and 0 bases from J, with 17 bases in between. This CDR3 is built from 16 residues. Per the germline V gene, CDR1 is MDHEN and CDR2 is SYDVKM. CDR3 in amino acids: CASISGEWVSTDTQYF. The CDR3 region has the DNA TGTGCCAGCATATCAGGGGAGTGGGTCAGCACAGATACGCAGTATTTT.

The chain uses TRBV6-5 and TRBJ2-5; 11 nucleotides match TRBD2. There are 16 residues in the CDR3. Germline V gene lookup returns CDR1 MNHEY and CDR2 SVGAGI. J lost 4 bases, V lost 0 bases, and 4 bases had no gene match. CDR3 region: CASSYSGLAAGETQYF. CDR3 DNA sequence: TGTGCCAGCAGTTACTCGGGACTAGCGGCAGGAGAGACCCAGTACTTC.

V and J are TRBV9 and TRBJ2-1; tentative D call: TRBD1 (6 bases). CDR1 SGDLS and CDR2 YYNGEE come from the germline V gene. The germline V and J ends were trimmed by 7 bases and 0 bases, with 17 bases remaining between them. There are 16 residues in the CDR3. The CDR3: CASGRTTGSSYNEQFF. CDR3 DNA: TGTGCCAGCGGCCGCACTACAGGGAGCTCCTACAATGAGCAGTTCTTC.

CDR3 in DNA: TGTGCCAGCAGAACACTAGCGGCCAGCTACAATGAGCAGTTCTTC. Amino acid sequence: CASRTLAASYNEQFF. The V and J genes are TRBV6-5 and TRBJ2-1; 8 bases fit TRBD2. V lost 6 bases to trimming and J lost 3 bases; unmatched junction nucleotides: 7. Germline assignment: CDR1 MNHEY and CDR2 SVGAGI. This CDR3 is built from 15 residues.

The V and J genes are TRBV7-2 and TRBJ2-5, with D maybe TRBD2 (5 bases). V was clipped by 1 base and J by 7 bases, with 13 bases between them. The CDR3 extends over 14 amino acids. The germline V gene has CDR1 SGHTA and CDR2 FQGNSA. The DNA for the CDR3 is TGTGCCAGCAGCTTAGGGAGCGGCCCTACGACCCAGTACTTC. Encoded protein: CASSLGSGPTTQYF.